The clone carrying this TCR beta chain was seen repeatedly, ten times or more. Its matching antigen is unknown. The CDR3 contains 14 residues. The germline gives CDR1 SGHTA, CDR2 FQGNSA. V gave up 5 bases and J gave up 5 bases; unmatched junction bases: 7. The record originates from a study of identical twins. Overall study results and limits: Sharing of beta out-of-frame sequences by twins showed a weaker excess.

It was template switching that added a universal primer site, and there were unique molecular identifiers on the cDNA. TCRdb reprocessed the 5' RACE reads via MiXCR and lists one record per CDR3 protein. This table has fewer than 650,000 distinct CDR3 sequences, over 8.5% appearing once. The data also belong to a second study, concerning yellow fever vaccine responses in identical twins. That publication notes: Twins' vaccine T cell response reportedly gave the appearance of partial convergence and partial personalization.

Specimen: PBMCs. This sequence originates from a woman under 30 in good health. The chain uses TRBV7-2 and TRBJ2-7, with 9 bases matching TRBD2. DNA for the CDR3: TGTGCCAGCAGCCGCGGGACTAGCCCCAACGAGCAGTACTTC. Encoded protein: CASSRGTSPNEQYF. Complete variable domain (other parts from reference TRBV7-2 and TRBJ2-7): GAGVSQSPSNKVTEKGKDVELRCDPISGHTALYWYRQSLGQGLEFLIYFQGNSAPDKSGLPSDRFSAERTGGSVSTLTIQRTQQEDSAVYLCASSRGTSPNEQYFGPGTRLTVT.